Shown below are 10 T cell receptor beta chains from a single sample sequenced in a study of cytomegalovirus exposure and HLA in healthy donors. Both 60 Vbeta primers and 13 Jbeta primers went into the PCR. Using immunoSEQ multiplex PCR, the repertoire was profiled, and TCRdb retains in-frame clones only, with some absent. The sample has 120,000 to 150,000 clones, about 80% seen once; the top ten hold about 3.9%. The sequencing input was PBMCs. These receptors all come from a man aged 18 to 35 in good health and CMV-seronegative.

J is TRBJ2-7 and V is TRBV5-5, with D possibly TRBD1 on 7 matching bases. Between the trimmed V and J ends, which lost 4 bases and 4 bases, there was a span of 21 bases. CDR1 and CDR2 from the germline V gene are SGHKS and YYEKEE (reference sequence). The CDR3 totals 16 residues. The CDR3 here is CASSVGISAGGYEQYF. The CDR3 DNA is TGTGCCAGCAGCGTGGGAATCTCGGCAGGGGGGTACGAGCAGTACTTC.

This clone was seen just once. The genes are TRBV7-3 and TRBJ2-6, with 7 bases matching TRBD2. The CDR3 is 15 amino acids. V was pared by 4 bases and J by 2 bases, with 2 bases of the junction left unmatched. Per the germline V gene, CDR1 is SGHTA and CDR2 is FQGTGA. CDR3 DNA: TGTGCCAGCAGCTCGGGACTACCTGGGGCCAACGTCCTGACTTTC. Its translation is CASSSGLPGANVLTF.

This rearrangement joins TRBV6-5 to TRBJ2-7; 7 positions match TRBD2. The CDR3 runs 16 residues. V dropped 0 bases and J dropped 7; count of bases not matched to a gene: 12. CDR1 MNHEY and CDR2 SVGAGI come from the germline V gene. The CDR3 DNA reads as TGTGCCAGCAGTTACTCAGGGAGGGCAGGGTACGGAGAGCAGTACTTC. This encodes CASSYSGRAGYGEQYF.

The chain is built from TRBV28 and TRBJ2-7, with D perhaps matching TRBD1 (6 bases). The CDR3 contains 14 residues. Trimming removed 2 bases at V and 0 bases at J, with 8 bases between. Germline values: CDR1 MDHEN, CDR2 SYDVKM. The CDR3 is CASSLGGSSYEQYF. The CDR3 nucleotides are TGTGCCAGCAGTTTAGGGGGCAGCTCCTACGAGCAGTACTTC. Combining the CDR3 with reference TRBV28 and TRBJ2-7 gives the whole variable domain DVKVTQSSRYLVKRTGEKVFLECVQDMDHENMFWYRQDPGLGLRLIYFSYDVKMKEKGDIPEGYSVSREKKERFSLILESASTNQTSMYLCASSLGGSSYEQYFGPGTRLTVT.

The chain uses TRBV7-8 and TRBJ1-1; D gene unclear. The CDR3 runs to 17 residues. In germline, CDR1 is SGHVS, CDR2 FQNEAQ. V dropped 1 base and J dropped 6 bases, with 21 bases sitting between them. The CDR3 sequence is CASSLGRWADRAPEAFF. In DNA form, the CDR3 reads TGTGCCAGCAGCTTAGGACGGTGGGCAGACCGAGCCCCTGAAGCTTTCTTT.

This rearrangement joins TRBV27 to TRBJ1-1, with TRBD1 matching over 9 bases. J lost 4 bases, V lost 4 bases, and 10 bases had no gene match. The CDR3 contains 16 residues. Germline loops: CDR1 MNHEY, CDR2 SMNVEV (reference sequence). CDR3 in DNA: TGTGCCAGCAGTTCCGCTTCGGGACAGGGTGGCACTGAAGCTTTCTTT. Translating gives CASSSASGQGGTEAFF.

The chain carries TRBV7-9 and TRBJ2-7; the match to TRBD2 covers 10 bases. The germline V gene encodes CDR1 SEHNR and CDR2 FQNEAQ (reference sequence). J was trimmed by 1 base and V by 5 bases; bases with no gene match: 5. The CDR3 loop spans 15 amino acids. CDR3 coding DNA: TGTGCCAGCAGCCAGACTAGCGGGTCGTCCTACGAGCAGTACTTC. Translated: CASSQTSGSSYEQYF.

The V call is TRBV30, the J call TRBJ2-1; D is unclear. V lost 2 bases and J 3 bases, leaving 5 bases between the germline ends. There are 12 residues in the CDR3. CDR1 is GTSNPN, CDR2 SVGIG, per germline (reference sequence). CDR3: CAWSPIYNEQFF. The CDR3 nucleotides read TGTGCCTGGAGTCCAATCTACAATGAGCAGTTCTTC. The variable domain in full, with the rest retrieved from reference TRBV30 and TRBJ2-1, is SQTIHQWPATLVQPVGSPLSLECTVEGTSNPNLYWYRQAAGRGLQLLFYSVGIGQISSEVPQNLSASRPQDRQFILSSKKLLLSDSGFYLCAWSPIYNEQFFGPGTRLTVL.

This clone was found a few times. V usage is TRBV4-1 and J usage is TRBJ2-7; 10 nucleotides match TRBD2. The germline V gene encodes CDR1 MGHRA and CDR2 YSYEKL. This CDR3 is built from 16 residues. With 1 base clipped from V and 0 bases from J, the junction kept 3 bases outside the gene matches. CDR3 sequence: CASSQGASGSSYEQYF. CDR3 coding DNA: TGCGCCAGCAGCCAAGGGGCTAGCGGGAGCTCCTACGAGCAGTACTTC.

CDR3: CASSRSGGATYEQYF. DNA of the CDR3: TGTGCCAGCAGCAGGAGTGGGGGGGCTACCTACGAGCAGTACTTC. The rearrangement joins TRBV28 to TRBJ2-7; perhaps TRBD2 as D (7 bases). The CDR3 spans 15 residues. Trimming stripped 6 bases from V and 2 bases from J, with 17 bases between. Germline-derived CDR1 and CDR2 are MDHEN and SYDVKM.